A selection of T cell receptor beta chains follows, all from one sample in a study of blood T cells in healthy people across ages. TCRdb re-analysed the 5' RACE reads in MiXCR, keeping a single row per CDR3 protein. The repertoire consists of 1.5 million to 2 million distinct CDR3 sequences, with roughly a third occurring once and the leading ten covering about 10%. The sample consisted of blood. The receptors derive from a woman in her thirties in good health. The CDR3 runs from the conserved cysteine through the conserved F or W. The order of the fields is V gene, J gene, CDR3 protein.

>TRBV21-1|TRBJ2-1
CASSKTLLAGGYNEQFF
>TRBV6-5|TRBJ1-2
CASRPNGAYYGYTF
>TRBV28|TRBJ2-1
CASTLMGEQFF
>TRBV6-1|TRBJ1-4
CASSEVYGRTEKLFF
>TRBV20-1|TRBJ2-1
CSASPGLHNEQFF
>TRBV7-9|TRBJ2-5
CASSRTSGYEETQYF
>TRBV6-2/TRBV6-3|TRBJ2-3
CASSLRTGGDTQYF
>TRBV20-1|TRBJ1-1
CSAFPGQANTEAFF
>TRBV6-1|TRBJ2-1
CASTSPEEGGEQFF
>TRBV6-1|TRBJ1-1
CASSDHRENTEAFF
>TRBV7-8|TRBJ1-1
CASSPRQDQAFF
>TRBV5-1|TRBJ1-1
CASSLAPTGQAFF